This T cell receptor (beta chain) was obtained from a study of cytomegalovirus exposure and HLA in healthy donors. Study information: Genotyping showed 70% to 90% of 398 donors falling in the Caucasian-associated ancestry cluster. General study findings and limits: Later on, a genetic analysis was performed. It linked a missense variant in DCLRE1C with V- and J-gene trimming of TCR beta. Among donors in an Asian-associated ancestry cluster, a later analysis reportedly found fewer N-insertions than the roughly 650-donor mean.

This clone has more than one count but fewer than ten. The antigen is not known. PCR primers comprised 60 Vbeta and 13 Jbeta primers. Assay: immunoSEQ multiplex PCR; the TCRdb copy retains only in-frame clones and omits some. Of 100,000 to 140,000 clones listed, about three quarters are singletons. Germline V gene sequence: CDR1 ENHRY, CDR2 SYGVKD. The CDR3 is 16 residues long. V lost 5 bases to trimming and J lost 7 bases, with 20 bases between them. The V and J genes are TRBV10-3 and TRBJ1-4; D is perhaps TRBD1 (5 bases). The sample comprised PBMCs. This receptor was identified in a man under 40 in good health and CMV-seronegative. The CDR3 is CAISPSQGLSGEKLFF. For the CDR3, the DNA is TGTGCCATCAGTCCCTCCCAGGGACTTAGCGGTGAAAAACTGTTTTTT.